This section outlines one T cell receptor (delta chain) sequence together with its context. TCRdb lists the protein of a much larger clone for this DNA, which differs at residue 12, so this is likely a read error; the protein given here is translated from the DNA itself. CDR1 is GEAIGNYY and CDR2 is EKD in the germline V gene. This CDR3 has 17 residues. J lost 4 bases, V lost 4 bases, and 11 bases had no gene match. TCRdb called clones from the RT-PCR reads again using CATT. The table records approximately 1,300 delta-chain clones, roughly 2% of them present only once. The sample originates from a study of gamma-delta T cells after stem cell transplantation.

This TCR was sampled from a human donor. It is not recorded whose cells these are; they may come from a transplant donor. This rearrangement joins TRDV2 to TRDJ1, with 13 bases that match TRDD3. Material: gamma-delta T cells. CDR3 DNA: TGTGCCTGTGAAAGACTCGTACTGGGGGATACGAGCGATAAACTCATCTTT. Translated, it gives CACERLVLGDTSDKLIF.